This record looks at one T cell receptor (beta chain) sequence and its context. Its antigen is not known. Germline V gives CDR1 MNHNS, CDR2 SASEGT. CDR3 length: 15 amino acids. With 2 bases removed from V and 8 bases from J, the gap between germline ends came to 13 bases. The data were produced by immunoSEQ multiplex PCR, yet TCRdb's version contains in-frame clones alone and is incomplete. The profile covers 2 million to 2.5 million clones, with about 95% appearing a single time and approximately 1.2% taken by the ten largest. CD45RO-negative, CCR7-positively selected cells formed the naive CD8 fraction, excluding terminally differentiated effector memory CD45RA+ cells. The donor population consisted of healthy HIV-negative adults with no recent acute infections or vaccinations. The data originate from a study of shared clonotypes between healthy human individuals. The study's findings and limits: Several donors held about 5.1% of naive CD4 clonotypes in common.

The genes are TRBV6-1 and TRBJ1-6, with D possibly matching TRBD1 (5 bases). The TCR comes from a man aged 18 to 29 in good health. Material: naive CD8+ T cells sorted from blood. CDR3 protein: CASSELGGSDSPLHF. For the CDR3, the DNA is TGTGCCAGCAGTGAATTGGGGGGGAGCGATTCACCCCTCCACTTT.